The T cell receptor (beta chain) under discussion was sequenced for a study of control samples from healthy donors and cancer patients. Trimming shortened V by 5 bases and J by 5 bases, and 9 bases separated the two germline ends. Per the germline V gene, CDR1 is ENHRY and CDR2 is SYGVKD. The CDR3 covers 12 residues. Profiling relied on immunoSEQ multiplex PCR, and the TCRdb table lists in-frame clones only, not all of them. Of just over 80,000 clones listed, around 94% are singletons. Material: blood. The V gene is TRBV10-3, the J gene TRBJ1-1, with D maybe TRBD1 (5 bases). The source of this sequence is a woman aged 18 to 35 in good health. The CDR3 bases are TGTGCCATCAGTCCGGGGCAGACTGAAGCTTTCTTT. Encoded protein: CAISPGQTEAFF.